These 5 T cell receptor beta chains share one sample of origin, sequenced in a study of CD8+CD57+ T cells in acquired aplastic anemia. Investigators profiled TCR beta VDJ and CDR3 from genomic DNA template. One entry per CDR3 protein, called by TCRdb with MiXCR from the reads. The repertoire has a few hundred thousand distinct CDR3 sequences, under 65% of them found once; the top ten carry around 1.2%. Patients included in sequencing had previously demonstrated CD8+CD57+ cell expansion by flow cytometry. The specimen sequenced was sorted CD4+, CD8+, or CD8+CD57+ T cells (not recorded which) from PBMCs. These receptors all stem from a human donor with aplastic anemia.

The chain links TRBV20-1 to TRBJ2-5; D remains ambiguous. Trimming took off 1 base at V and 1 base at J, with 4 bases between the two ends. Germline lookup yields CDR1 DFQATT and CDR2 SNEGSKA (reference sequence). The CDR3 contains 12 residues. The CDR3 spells CSARVSQETQYF. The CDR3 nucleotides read TGCAGTGCTAGAGTTTCCCAAGAGACCCAGTACTTC.

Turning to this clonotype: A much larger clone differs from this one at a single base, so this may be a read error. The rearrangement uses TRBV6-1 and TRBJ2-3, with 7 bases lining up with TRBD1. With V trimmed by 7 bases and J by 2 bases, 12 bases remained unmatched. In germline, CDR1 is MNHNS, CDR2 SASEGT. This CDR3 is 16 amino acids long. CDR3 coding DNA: TGTGCCAGCACCCCCCGCCGGGACAGTATCACAGATACGCAGTATTTT. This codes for CASTPRRDSITDTQYF.

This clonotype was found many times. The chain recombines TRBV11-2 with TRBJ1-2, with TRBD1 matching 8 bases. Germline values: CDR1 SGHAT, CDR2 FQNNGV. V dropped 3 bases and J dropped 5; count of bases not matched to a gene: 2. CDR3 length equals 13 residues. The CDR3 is CASSFQGAYGYTF. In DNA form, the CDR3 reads TGTGCCAGCAGCTTTCAGGGGGCGTATGGCTACACCTTC.

The CDR3 loop reads CASSLRDTPNYGYTF. The DNA for the CDR3 is TGTGCCAGCAGCTTACGGGACACACCTAACTATGGCTACACCTTC. This chain uses TRBV7-9 with TRBJ1-2; D is possibly TRBD1 (6 bases). Germline loops: CDR1 SEHNR, CDR2 FQNEAQ (reference sequence). V gave up 2 bases and J gave up 0 bases, with 10 bases separating them. This CDR3 has 15 amino acids.

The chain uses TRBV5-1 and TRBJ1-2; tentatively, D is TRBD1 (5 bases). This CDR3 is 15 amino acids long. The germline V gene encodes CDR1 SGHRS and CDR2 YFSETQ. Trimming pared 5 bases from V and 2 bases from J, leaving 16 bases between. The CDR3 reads CASSRQLGLNYGYTF. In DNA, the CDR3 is TGCGCCAGCAGTCGACAGCTAGGATTGAACTATGGCTACACCTTC. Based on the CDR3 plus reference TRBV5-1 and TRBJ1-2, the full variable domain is KAGVTQTPRYLIKTRGQQVTLSCSPISGHRSVSWYQQTPGQGLQFLFEYFSETQRNKGNFPGRFSGRQFSNSRSEMNVSTLELGDSALYLCASSRQLGLNYGYTFGSGTRLTVV.